A selection of T cell receptor beta chains follows, all from one sample in a study of T cells in Graves' hyperthyroidism and ophthalmopathy. TCRdb itself ran the multiplex PCR reads through MiXCR, one entry per CDR3 protein. The sample yields 350,000 or so distinct CDR3 sequences, about 17% seen once. What was sequenced was blood. Every receptor here comes from a young woman with Graves' hyperthyroidism that later progressed to Graves' ophthalmopathy. CDR3s include the opening cysteine and the closing phenylalanine or tryptophan. A D gene is named only where the DNA matches it firmly. A clone size is listed for some rows: how often the clone was seen (once, few, many), or a class if it is expanded.

abundance: many; d_gene: .; v_gene: TRBV5-1; j_gene: TRBJ2-3; CDR3nt: TGCGCCAGCAGCTTTAGCTTGTCGACAGATACGCAGTATTTT; CDR3aa: CASSFSLSTDTQYF
abundance: many; d_gene: .; v_gene: TRBV6-1; j_gene: TRBJ2-5; CDR3nt: TGTGCCAGCATTGACCTCAGGTACACCCAAGAGACCCAGTACTTC; CDR3aa: CASIDLRYTQETQYF
abundance: .; d_gene: TRBD1; v_gene: TRBV2; j_gene: TRBJ1-6; CDR3nt: TGTGCCAGCAAGCCGGGACAGGGGAATTCCTATAATTCACCCCTCCACTTT; CDR3aa: CASKPGQGNSYNSPLHF
abundance: .; d_gene: .; v_gene: TRBV28; j_gene: TRBJ2-4; CDR3nt: TGTGCCAGCAGTTTAAGAGGGTCCAAAAACATTCAGTACTTC; CDR3aa: CASSLRGSKNIQYF
abundance: .; d_gene: .; v_gene: TRBV18; j_gene: TRBJ1-4; CDR3nt: TGTGCCAGCTCACCATTGGGTTTTGCAGGGACTTCAGAAAAACTGTTTTTT; CDR3aa: CASSPLGFAGTSEKLFF
abundance: many; d_gene: .; v_gene: TRBV7-9; j_gene: TRBJ2-3; CDR3nt: TGTGCCAGCAGCTTATTGGAAAGGATTGGGGATACGCAGTATTTT; CDR3aa: CASSLLERIGDTQYF
abundance: many; d_gene: .; v_gene: TRBV7-8; j_gene: TRBJ2-1; CDR3nt: TGTGCCAGCAGCAGGACCCTAGCGACCCGCTACAATGAGCAGTTCTTC; CDR3aa: CASSRTLATRYNEQFF
abundance: many; d_gene: .; v_gene: TRBV5-1; j_gene: TRBJ2-7; CDR3nt: TGCGCCAGCAGCTTGATGGAAGCCTACGAGCAGTACTTC; CDR3aa: CASSLMEAYEQYF
abundance: .; d_gene: .; v_gene: TRBV27; j_gene: TRBJ1-2; CDR3nt: TGTGCCAGCAGCCCCGGAGAAACGGGGCATGACTATGGCTACACCTTC; CDR3aa: CASSPGETGHDYGYTF
abundance: .; d_gene: .; v_gene: TRBV6-2/TRBV6-3; j_gene: TRBJ2-3; CDR3nt: TGTGCCAGCAGTTACGAGGTTTTTGGGCCGGATTCAGCCCAGTCACAAGATACGCAGTATTTT; CDR3aa: CASSYEVFGPDSAQSQDTQYF
abundance: many; d_gene: .; v_gene: TRBV14; j_gene: TRBJ2-2; CDR3nt: TGTGCCAGCAGCCAGGGATTTAACACCGGGGAGCTGTTTTTT; CDR3aa: CASSQGFNTGELFF